Below, 9 T cell receptor beta chains from the same sample are listed, as sequenced in a study of blood T cell repertoires in COVID-19. Method: immunoSEQ multiplex PCR; TCRdb's copy keeps in-frame clones and lacks some. The sample holds 84,000 or so clones, roughly four fifths seen once. The sequenced sample consisted of peripheral blood. Source of these receptors: an elderly woman with acute or convalescent COVID-19.

The chain has TRBV5-1 and TRBJ2-2; 7 bases fit TRBD1. With 2 bases clipped from V and 4 bases from J, the junction kept 5 bases outside the gene matches. The CDR3 extends over 15 amino acids. Germline V CDR1 and CDR2: SGHRS, YFSETQ. CDR3 sequence (DNA): TGCGCCAGCAGCTTAGGGACAGACGGCACCGGGGAGCTGTTTTTT. Translation gives CASSLGTDGTGELFF.

This clone was seen once. The rearrangement links TRBV28 to TRBJ1-2; D perhaps matches TRBD1 (5 bases). The CDR3 sequence is 16 residues long. Germline V gene data show CDR1 as MDHEN and CDR2 as SYDVKM. Trimming pared 6 bases from V and 3 bases from J, leaving 20 bases between. The CDR3 DNA follows: TGTGCCAGCAGGGGGCGGGGCTCAGCTCGTGACTATGGCTACACCTTC. Translated: CASRGRGSARDYGYTF.

This rearrangement joins TRBV5-1 to TRBJ1-1; 7 bases agree with TRBD1. V dropped 7 bases and J dropped 0; count of bases not matched to a gene: 3. The CDR3 length is 13 residues. CDR1 and CDR2 from the germline V gene are SGHRS and YFSETQ. DNA of the CDR3: TGCGCCAGCTACAGGGGAATGAACACTGAAGCTTTCTTT. It encodes CASYRGMNTEAFF.

There are a few counts of this clone. The chain joins TRBV28 to TRBJ1-3, with D tentatively TRBD1 (6 bases). The CDR3 is made up of 12 amino acids. Germline values: CDR1 MDHEN, CDR2 SYDVKM. Trimming took off 3 bases at V and 9 bases at J, with 9 bases between the two ends. The CDR3 nucleotides are TGTGCCAGCAGTTTTAGGGGGGGCACCATATATTTT. Translation gives CASSFRGGTIYF. Complete variable domain (other parts from reference TRBV28 and TRBJ1-3): DVKVTQSSRYLVKRTGEKVFLECVQDMDHENMFWYRQDPGLGLRLIYFSYDVKMKEKGDIPEGYSVSREKKERFSLILESASTNQTSMYLCASSFRGGTIYFGEGSWLTVV.

This rearrangement joins TRBV5-4 to TRBJ2-1, with TRBD2 as a possible D gene (5 bases). V was trimmed by 6 bases and J by 0 bases, leaving 10 bases between them. CDR1 and CDR2 (germline): SGHNT, YYREEE (reference sequence). The CDR3 runs 14 residues. This chain's CDR3 is CASTRGSSYNEQFF. In DNA form, the CDR3 reads TGTGCCAGCACCCGGGGTTCCTCCTACAATGAGCAGTTCTTC.

This clone was recorded once. The V gene is TRBV15, the J gene TRBJ2-1; TRBD2 matches 11 bases. V dropped 1 base and J dropped 8; count of bases not matched to a gene: 7. The CDR3 consists of 16 residues. Germline V gene lookup returns CDR1 LNHNV and CDR2 YYDKDF (reference sequence). CDR3 protein: CATSRVVAGGQDEQFF. The CDR3 DNA sequence: TGTGCCACCAGCAGAGTAGTAGCGGGAGGGCAAGATGAGCAGTTCTTC. Filled out from reference TRBV15 and TRBJ2-1, the complete variable domain reads DAMVIQNPRYQVTQFGKPVTLSCSQTLNHNVMYWYQQKSSQAPKLLFHYYDKDFNNEADTPDNFQSRRPNTSFCFLDIRSPGLGDTAMYLCATSRVVAGGQDEQFFGPGTRLTVL.

This sequence joins TRBV5-5 and TRBJ1-3, with D hard to call. This CDR3 has 15 residues. Germline V gives CDR1 SGHKS, CDR2 YYEKEE (reference sequence). Trimming shortened V by 2 bases and J by 0 bases, and 9 bases separated the two germline ends. The CDR3 coding sequence is TGTGCCAGCAGCTTCGAACAGCACTCTGGAAACACCATATATTTT. As protein: CASSFEQHSGNTIYF.

V and J are TRBV5-1 and TRBJ2-7; TRBD1 aligns across 9 bases. The CDR3 consists of 14 residues. Germline CDR1 SGHRS, CDR2 YFSETQ. V shed 3 bases, J shed 3 bases, and the junction held 4 bases outside the gene matches. The CDR3 reads CASSSGTGSYEQYF. For the CDR3, the DNA is TGCGCCAGCAGCTCCGGGACAGGGAGCTACGAGCAGTACTTC.

The chain carries TRBV12-5 and TRBJ2-3; D not certain. The CDR3 runs to 11 residues. From germline, CDR1 is LGHNT and CDR2 FRNRAP. V gave up 7 bases and J gave up 2 bases, with 4 bases separating them. DNA for the CDR3: TGTGCTAGTGAAGCCACAGATACGCAGTATTTT. It specifies CASEATDTQYF.